The clone carrying this T cell receptor (beta chain) occurred a few times. These data originate in a study of neurological immune-mediated disorders. Sorted libraries were derived from about 1 million CD4+ or CD8+ T cells. With 10-nucleotide random UMIs included, cDNA was synthesized by 5'RACE. TCRdb re-called the 5' RACE reads through MiXCR, storing one row per CDR3 protein. The profile shows about 39,000 distinct CDR3 sequences, 7% to 8.5% of them singletons. CDR1 and CDR2 (germline): GTSNPN, SVGIG (reference sequence). V gave up 2 bases and J gave up 7 bases, with 18 bases separating them. The CDR3 totals 14 residues.

Sequenced input: CD4+ T cells from blood. The source is a man over 45 in good health. The rearrangement uses TRBV30 and TRBJ2-7; weak D call: TRBD1 (5 bases). The CDR3 spells CAWSTQGRAWEQYF. In DNA, the CDR3 is TGTGCCTGGAGTACCCAGGGCCGAGCATGGGAGCAGTACTTC.